This T cell receptor beta chain was captured by sequencing in a study of blood T cell repertoires in COVID-19. TCRdb's table, derived via immunoSEQ multiplex PCR, lists solely in-frame clones and lacks some. In the table there are some 110,000 clones, around 80% of which are singletons. The V and J ends lost 7 bases and 5 bases, in that order; junction bases with no gene match: 10. The CDR3 has 14 residues. The germline gives CDR1 SNHLY, CDR2 FYNNEI. Sequences were obtained from peripheral blood. This rearrangement joins TRBV2 to TRBJ1-1; 7 bases agree with TRBD1. The sequence was collected from a man between 65 and 85 years old with acute or convalescent COVID-19. CDR3 protein: CASIVGGRGTEAFF. CDR3 nucleotide sequence: TGTGCCAGCATCGTAGGGGGCCGAGGGACTGAAGCTTTCTTT. The full variable domain, with the rest looked up from reference TRBV2 and TRBJ1-1, is EPEVTQTPSHQVTQMGQEVILRCVPISNHLYFYWYRQILGQKVEFLVSFYNNEISEKSEIFDDQFSVERPDGSNFTLKIRSTKLEDSAMYFCASIVGGRGTEAFFGQGTRLTVV.